The 26 T cell receptor beta chains given below trace back to one sample, sequenced in a study of radiotherapy plus CTLA-4 blockade in lung cancer. Clones were read by immunoSEQ multiplex PCR, and TCRdb kept only the in-frame ones, dropping some. The data hold 25,000 to 35,000 clones, with 70% to 80% observed a single time. The sequencing here drew on peripheral blood, taken from a patient treated with radiotherapy plus ipilimumab. All receptors derive from a human donor with non-small cell lung cancer who had stable disease on radiotherapy plus ipilimumab.

This clone occurred once. This rearrangement joins TRBV14 to TRBJ1-6, with D hard to call. CDR1 and CDR2 (germline): SGHDN, FVKESK. This CDR3 has 15 residues. V was clipped by 5 bases and J by 9 bases, with 17 bases between them. The CDR3 sequence is CASSSLDTSGSPLHF. The CDR3 nucleotides are TGTGCCAGCAGCTCGCTCGATACCTCAGGTTCACCCCTCCACTTT.

The rearrangement links TRBV4-1 to TRBJ1-1; 8 bases fit TRBD1. Germline CDR1 is MGHRA and CDR2 is YSYEKL. Unmatched junction bases numbered 3, after V lost 3 bases and J lost 3 bases. The CDR3 consists of 14 residues. CDR3 nucleotides: TGCGCCAGCAGCCAGTTACAGGGGGACACTGAAGCTTTCTTT. It is translated as CASSQLQGDTEAFF.

The CDR3 is CASSPSTGFGEKLFF. The DNA of the CDR3 is TGTGCCAGCAGCCCATCGACAGGTTTCGGAGAAAAACTGTTTTTT. This chain joins TRBV7-9 and TRBJ1-4; possibly TRBD1 for D (6 bases). Germline values: CDR1 SEHNR, CDR2 FQNEAQ (reference sequence). The CDR3 totals 15 residues. Trimming took 5 bases from V and 8 from J, leaving 18 bases between them.

The chain has TRBV7-9 and TRBJ1-1, with D hard to call. Trimming cost V 1 base and J 0 bases, with 9 bases left between them. The germline V gene has CDR1 SEHNR and CDR2 FQNEAQ (reference sequence). CDR3 length: 15 residues. The CDR3 nucleotides read TGTGCCAGCAGCTTAGGAGCCGTTATGAACACTGAAGCTTTCTTT. Its protein is CASSLGAVMNTEAFF.

The gene calls are TRBV19 and TRBJ2-4; 9 bases map to TRBD2. Per the germline V gene, CDR1 is LNHDA and CDR2 is SQIVND (reference sequence). Trimming removed 7 bases from V and 0 bases from J; junction bases left unmatched: 4. The CDR3 has 15 amino acids. CDR3 in amino acids: CASNGGGVAKNIQYF. The CDR3 DNA is TGTGCCAGTAATGGCGGGGGGGTAGCCAAAAACATTCAGTACTTC. The full variable domain, with the rest looked up from reference TRBV19 and TRBJ2-4, is DGGITQSPKYLFRKEGQNVTLSCEQNLNHDAMYWYRQDPGQGLRLIYYSQIVNDFQKGDIAEGYSVSREKKESFPLTVTSAQKNPTAFYLCASNGGGVAKNIQYFGAGTRLSVL.

The chain couples TRBV19 to TRBJ1-5; D unclear. This CDR3 region has 17 residues. Trimming removed 2 bases from V and 2 bases from J, with 16 bases in between. Per germline, CDR1 LNHDA and CDR2 SQIVND (reference sequence). The CDR3 loop reads CASSISPRPGRNQPQHF. The DNA for the CDR3 is TGTGCCAGTAGTATATCCCCTCGTCCGGGCCGCAATCAGCCCCAGCATTTT.

J is TRBJ1-2 and V is TRBV10-3; D not resolved. The CDR3 is 14 residues long. V dropped 4 bases and J dropped 4 bases, with 13 bases sitting between them. Germline V CDR1 and CDR2: ENHRY, SYGVKD. The CDR3 coding sequence is TGTGCCATCAGTGGGGCTCAGATAACCTATGGCTACACCTTC. The encoded protein is CAISGAQITYGYTF.

The chain links TRBV5-5 to TRBJ1-1; D unclear. Germline V gene data show CDR1 as SGHKS and CDR2 as YYEKEE (reference sequence). Between the trimmed V and J ends, which lost 5 bases and 0 bases, there was a span of 11 bases. CDR3 length equals 14 residues. CDR3 coding DNA: TGTGCCAGCAGGGACGGAGCTATGAACACTGAAGCTTTCTTT. This gives the protein CASRDGAMNTEAFF. Filled out from reference TRBV5-5 and TRBJ1-1, the complete variable domain reads DAGVTQSPTHLIKTRGQQVTLRCSPISGHKSVSWYQQVLGQGPQFIFQYYEKEERGRGNFPDRFSARQFPNYSSELNVNALLLGDSALYLCASRDGAMNTEAFFGQGTRLTVV.

This clone was observed a few times. CDR3 nucleotide sequence: TGTGCCAGCAGCGTTACTAGTCCTCAAGAGACCCAGTACTTC. Translated: CASSVTSPQETQYF. V gene TRBV5-6 combines with J gene TRBJ2-5, with D possibly matching TRBD2 (5 bases). Trimming pared 4 bases from V and 2 bases from J, leaving 12 bases between. Germline CDR1 reads SGHDT; CDR2 reads YYEEEE. The CDR3 consists of 14 residues.

There are a few counts of this clone. The chain is built from TRBV19 and TRBJ2-5; 12 positions agree with TRBD1. The germline V gene has CDR1 LNHDA and CDR2 SQIVND (reference sequence). J gave up 4 bases and V 8 bases, and 11 bases lay outside the gene matches. This CDR3 is built from 16 residues. CDR3 DNA sequence: TGTGCCAGTTCTACACAGGGGACAGGGGGCCGAGAGACCCAGTACTTC. Translated: CASSTQGTGGRETQYF.

The V gene is TRBV7-2, the J gene TRBJ1-2; D is unclear. The V gene lost 5 bases and the J gene lost 1 base, with 17 bases spanning the gap. This CDR3 spans 16 amino acids. Germline V CDR1 and CDR2: SGHTA, FQGNSA. For the CDR3, the DNA is TGTGCCAGCAGCCCTACCCGACTGAGCCTTAACTATGGCTACACCTTC. Residues: CASSPTRLSLNYGYTF.

In DNA, the CDR3 is TGTGCCAGCAGCTTGGCGGACAGGGTTTATGGCTACACCTTC. Protein sequence: CASSLADRVYGYTF. The chain carries TRBV5-6 and TRBJ1-2; 8 bases are shared with TRBD1. In germline, CDR1 is SGHDT, CDR2 YYEEEE. CDR3 length: 14 residues. V shed 0 bases, J shed 5 bases, and the junction held 3 bases outside the gene matches.

The rearrangement uses TRBV6-6 and TRBJ1-1; D is perhaps TRBD1 (6 bases). The CDR3 totals 14 residues. From germline, CDR1 is MNHNY and CDR2 SVGAGI (reference sequence). V lost 6 bases, J lost 4 bases, and 15 bases lay in between. CDR3 in amino acids: CASSPPGRGTEAFF. DNA of the CDR3: TGTGCCAGCAGCCCCCCCGGCAGGGGCACTGAAGCTTTCTTT.

The chain employs TRBV6-1 and TRBJ2-4, with D possibly matching TRBD2 (5 bases). Trimming removed 3 bases from V and 0 bases from J, with 12 bases in between. This CDR3 comprises 16 residues. Per germline, CDR1 MNHNS and CDR2 SASEGT. CDR3: CASSDQSGLAKNIQYF. CDR3 nucleotides: TGTGCCAGCAGTGACCAATCCGGACTAGCCAAAAACATTCAGTACTTC.

The rearrangement links TRBV5-1 to TRBJ1-6; D is unclear. Trimming took off 2 bases at V and 5 bases at J, with 5 bases between the two ends. The CDR3 is 13 amino acids. Germline CDR1 reads SGHRS; CDR2 reads YFSETQ. CDR3 amino acids: CASSFRNNSPLHF. The CDR3, as DNA: TGCGCCAGCAGCTTCAGAAATAATTCACCCCTCCACTTT.

V gene TRBV5-1 combines with J gene TRBJ2-7; D gene uncertain. The CDR3 length is 14 residues. Trimming took 0 bases from V and 1 from J, leaving 8 bases between them. Germline V CDR1 and CDR2: SGHRS, YFSETQ. CDR3 residues: CASSLVGTSYEQYF. CDR3 nucleotides: TGCGCCAGCAGCTTGGTGGGCACTTCCTACGAGCAGTACTTC. Variable domain in full (rest from reference TRBV5-1 and TRBJ2-7): KAGVTQTPRYLIKTRGQQVTLSCSPISGHRSVSWYQQTPGQGLQFLFEYFSETQRNKGNFPGRFSGRQFSNSRSEMNVSTLELGDSALYLCASSLVGTSYEQYFGPGTRLTVT.

As DNA, the CDR3 is TGTGCCAGCAGTTACCGCCGGGGTTGGGAAGCTTTCTTT. This gives the protein CASSYRRGWEAFF. This chain joins TRBV6-5 and TRBJ1-1; D is unresolved. Per the germline V gene, CDR1 is MNHEY and CDR2 is SVGAGI. CDR3 length: 13 residues. Trimming removed 2 bases at V and 8 bases at J, with 12 bases between.

This sequence joins TRBV27 and TRBJ1-3; D is ambiguous. Trimming removed 2 bases from V and 2 bases from J, with 10 bases in between. The CDR3 is 15 residues long. CDR1 is MNHEY and CDR2 is SMNVEV in the germline V gene (reference sequence). CDR3 sequence: CASSLIGSTGNTIYF. The CDR3 nucleotides read TGTGCCAGCAGTTTAATCGGTTCAACTGGAAACACCATATATTTT.

The genes are TRBV5-1 and TRBJ1-1; maybe TRBD1 (6 bases). This CDR3 has 14 residues. Germline V lookup: CDR1 SGHRS, CDR2 YFSETQ. Trimming removed 0 bases from V and 6 bases from J, with 12 bases in between. This CDR3 is CASSLEQGYAEAFF. The DNA of the CDR3 is TGCGCCAGCAGCTTGGAACAGGGATACGCTGAAGCTTTCTTT.

The chain joins TRBV5-6 to TRBJ2-6, with TRBD1 matching over 7 bases. The germline V gene has CDR1 SGHDT and CDR2 YYEEEE. CDR3 size: 16 residues. V shed 0 bases, J shed 2 bases, and the junction held 2 bases outside the gene matches. CDR3 DNA: TGTGCCAGCAGCTTGGATGACAGGGCTGGGGCCAACGTCCTGACTTTC. Amino acid sequence: CASSLDDRAGANVLTF.

The DNA for the CDR3 is TGCGCCAGCAGCCAAGCACAAGGCCTGACGGGGGGAGGAGAGACCCAGTACTTC. This sequence encodes CASSQAQGLTGGGETQYF. This chain joins TRBV4-1 and TRBJ2-5; 7 nucleotides agree with TRBD2. CDR1 is MGHRA and CDR2 is YSYEKL in the germline V gene. This CDR3 has 18 residues. Trimming cost V 1 base and J 4 bases; bases outside gene matches: 15.

The CDR3 region has the DNA TGTGCCAGCTCACCACCGGGACGGGATAGCAATCAGCCCCAGCATTTT. Its translation: CASSPPGRDSNQPQHF. The V and J genes are TRBV18 and TRBJ1-5; a possible D gene is TRBD1 (5 bases). Germline V CDR1 and CDR2: KGHSH, LQKENI. V lost 0 bases and J lost 0, with 9 bases in between. This CDR3 region has 16 residues.

The V call is TRBV4-1, the J call TRBJ1-2; D possibly corresponds to TRBD1 (6 bases). This CDR3 contains 16 residues. V was trimmed by 3 bases and J by 2 bases, leaving 16 bases between them. Looked up from germline, CDR1 is MGHRA and CDR2 is YSYEKL. CDR3 loop: CASSQGGLSRNYGYTF. The CDR3 DNA follows: TGCGCCAGCAGCCAGGGGGGGCTCTCAAGAAACTATGGCTACACCTTC.

The rearrangement joins TRBV11-2 to TRBJ1-1; D might be TRBD1 (6 bases). The V end was cut by 1 base, the J end by 1 base, with 7 bases between. Germline CDR1 and CDR2: SGHAT and FQNNGV. There are 14 residues in the CDR3. This CDR3 reads CASSLGTANTEAFF. The CDR3 region has the DNA TGTGCCAGCAGCTTAGGGACAGCGAACACTGAAGCTTTCTTT.

This clone was counted between two and nine times. The V and J genes are TRBV9 and TRBJ2-5, with TRBD2 matching over 9 bases. The CDR3 covers 15 residues. Per germline, CDR1 SGDLS and CDR2 YYNGEE. J gave up 2 bases and V 0 bases, and 2 bases lay outside the gene matches. CDR3 nucleotides: TGTGCCAGCAGCGTAGGGACTAGCGATCAAGAGACCCAGTACTTC. The encoded protein is CASSVGTSDQETQYF.

Written as DNA, the CDR3 is TGTGCCACCAGCAGCCGGGACAGTGATCAGCCCCAGCATTTT. Residues: CATSSRDSDQPQHF. This chain connects TRBV15 to TRBJ1-5; 7 nucleotides line up with TRBD1. This CDR3 is 14 amino acids long. V lost 3 bases and J lost 5; bases outside the gene matches: 4. The germline gives CDR1 LNHNV, CDR2 YYDKDF (reference sequence).